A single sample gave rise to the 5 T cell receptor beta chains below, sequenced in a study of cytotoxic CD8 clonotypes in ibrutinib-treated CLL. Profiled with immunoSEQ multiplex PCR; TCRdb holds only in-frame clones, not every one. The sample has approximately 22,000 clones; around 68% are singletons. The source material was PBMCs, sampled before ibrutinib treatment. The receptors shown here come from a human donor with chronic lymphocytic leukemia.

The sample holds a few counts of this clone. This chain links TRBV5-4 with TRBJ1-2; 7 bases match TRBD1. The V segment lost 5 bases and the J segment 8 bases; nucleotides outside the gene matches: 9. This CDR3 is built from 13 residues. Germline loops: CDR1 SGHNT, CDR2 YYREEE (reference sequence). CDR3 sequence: CASSSGQRVGYTF. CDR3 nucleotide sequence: TGTGCCAGCAGTTCGGGACAGAGAGTAGGCTACACCTTC.

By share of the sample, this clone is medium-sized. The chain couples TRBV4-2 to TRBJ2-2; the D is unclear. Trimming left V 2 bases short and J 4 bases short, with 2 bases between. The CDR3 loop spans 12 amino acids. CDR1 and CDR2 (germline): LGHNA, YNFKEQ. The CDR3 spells CASSQPTGELFF. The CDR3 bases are TGTGCCAGCAGCCAACCCACCGGGGAGCTGTTTTTT.

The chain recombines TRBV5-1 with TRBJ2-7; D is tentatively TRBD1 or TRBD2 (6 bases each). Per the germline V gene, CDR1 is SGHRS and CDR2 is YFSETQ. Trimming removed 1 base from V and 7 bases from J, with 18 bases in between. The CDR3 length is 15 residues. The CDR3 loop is CASSLIRGAGREQYF. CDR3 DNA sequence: TGCGCCAGCAGCTTGATCAGGGGTGCTGGGAGGGAGCAGTACTTC.

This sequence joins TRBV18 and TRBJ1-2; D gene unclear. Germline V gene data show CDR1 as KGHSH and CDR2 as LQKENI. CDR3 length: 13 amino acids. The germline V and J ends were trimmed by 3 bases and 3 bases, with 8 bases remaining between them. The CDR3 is CASSPGRDYGYTF. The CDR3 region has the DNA TGTGCCAGCTCACCGGGGAGGGACTATGGCTACACCTTC.

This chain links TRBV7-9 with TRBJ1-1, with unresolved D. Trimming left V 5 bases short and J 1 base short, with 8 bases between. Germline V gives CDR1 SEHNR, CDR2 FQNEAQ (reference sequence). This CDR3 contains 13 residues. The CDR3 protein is CASSPGRNTEAFF. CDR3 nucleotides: TGTGCCAGCAGCCCCGGACGGAACACTGAAGCTTTCTTT.